This T cell receptor beta chain was observed in a study of shared clonotypes between healthy human individuals. Broader study findings: Researchers sampled only blood; tissue repertoires likely differ. Against clonotypes common to all four donors, non-shared ones had lower generation probabilities.

Splitting of each subset's genomic DNA was done evenly across several immunoSEQ plates. TCRdb keeps only in-frame clones here, not all; method: immunoSEQ multiplex PCR. This sample has about 2.1 million clones, with roughly 95% found just once. Terminally differentiated effector memory CD45RA+ cells were excluded by CCR7 positive selection of CD45RO-negative cells. V lost 5 bases to trimming and J lost 3 bases, with 14 bases between them. Germline CDR1 is SGHAT and CDR2 is FQDESV (reference sequence). The CDR3 length is 14 residues. Points on this clone: Antigen: not known.

The chain carries TRBV11-1 and TRBJ2-7; maybe TRBD1 (5 bases). The sample taken for sequencing was naive CD8+ T cells from PBMCs. The TCR was taken from a man younger than 35 in good health. Some clones in this sample may be carry-over from other donors' samples. The CDR3 loop is CASSVFSGFYEQYF. CDR3 nucleotide sequence: TGTGCCAGCAGCGTGTTCTCAGGGTTCTACGAGCAGTACTTC. Supplemented by reference TRBV11-1 and TRBJ2-7, the full variable domain reads EAEVAQSPRYKITEKSQAVAFWCDPISGHATLYWYRQILGQGPELLVQFQDESVVDDSQLPKDRFSAERLKGVDSTLKIQPAELGDSAMYLCASSVFSGFYEQYFGPGTRLTVT.